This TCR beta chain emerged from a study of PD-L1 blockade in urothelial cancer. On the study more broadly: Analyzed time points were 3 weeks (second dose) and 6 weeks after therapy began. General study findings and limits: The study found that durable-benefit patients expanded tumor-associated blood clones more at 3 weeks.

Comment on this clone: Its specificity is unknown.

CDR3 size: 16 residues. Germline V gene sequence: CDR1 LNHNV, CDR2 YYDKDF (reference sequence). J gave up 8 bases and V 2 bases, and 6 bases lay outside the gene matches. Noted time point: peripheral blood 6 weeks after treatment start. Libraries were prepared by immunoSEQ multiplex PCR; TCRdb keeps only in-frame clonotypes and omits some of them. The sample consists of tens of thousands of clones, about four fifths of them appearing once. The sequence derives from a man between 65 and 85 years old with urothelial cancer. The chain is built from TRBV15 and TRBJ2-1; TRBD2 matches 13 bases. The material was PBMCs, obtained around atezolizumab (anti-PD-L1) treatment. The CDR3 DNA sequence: TGTGCCACCAGCAGACCCGGACTAGCGGGAGATGATGAGCAGTTCTTC. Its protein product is CATSRPGLAGDDEQFF.